One sample yielded the 15 T cell receptor beta chains listed below, sequenced in a study of blood T cell repertoires in COVID-19 (dated by TCRdb to the early 2020s). The method was the immunoSEQ multiplex PCR assay. The table comes from immuneACCESS by way of TCRdb, which keeps in-frame sequences with V and J called. Part of the clones is missing from these tables; in studies checked, under half for an unresolved V gene and the rest for unknown reasons. Here the sample has around 70,000 clones; 80% to 90% occur a single time. The ten biggest clones cover more than 4.5% of the sample. The sample consisted of peripheral blood. All receptors derive from a woman aged 80 or over with active or convalescent COVID-19.

This clone was recorded once. J is TRBJ2-3 and V is TRBV5-1; 10 bases are shared with TRBD2. Germline trimming cut 4 bases from V and 5 bases from J; bases unmatched to any gene: 7. The CDR3 length is 15 residues. From germline, CDR1 is SGHRS and CDR2 YFSETQ. The CDR3 DNA reads TGCGCCAGCAGCGTGGACGGGACTAGCGTAGATACGCAGTATTTT. It translates to CASSVDGTSVDTQYF.

This clone was counted a single time. The chain combines TRBV9 with TRBJ1-5; TRBD1 might be the D (6 bases). CDR1 and CDR2 from the germline V gene are SGDLS and YYNGEE. The CDR3 extends over 15 amino acids. Trimming took off 3 bases at V and 6 bases at J, with 16 bases between the two ends. This CDR3 is CASSASGDGGQPQHF. Written as DNA, the CDR3 is TGTGCCAGCAGCGCATCAGGGGATGGGGGTCAGCCCCAGCATTTT.

The chain is built from TRBV3-1 (or the pseudogene TRBV3-2) and TRBJ1-1, with D perhaps TRBD1 (6 bases). Trimming took off 1 base at V and 7 bases at J, with 13 bases between the two ends. The CDR3 is 14 amino acids. Germline V gene data show CDR1 as LGHDT and CDR2 as YNNKEL (reference sequence). CDR3 loop: CASSQVETGSEAFF. The CDR3 DNA sequence: TGTGCCAGCAGCCAAGTCGAAACAGGGAGTGAAGCTTTCTTT.

The rearrangement links TRBV28 to TRBJ1-2; D might be TRBD1 (5 bases). Trimming removed 2 bases from V and 7 bases from J, with 14 bases in between. This CDR3 comprises 14 residues. Germline loops: CDR1 MDHEN, CDR2 SYDVKM. The CDR3 here is CASSLGAARLGYTF. The CDR3 DNA reads as TGTGCCAGCAGTTTAGGGGCAGCGCGTCTTGGCTACACCTTC.

The rearrangement links TRBV4-3 to TRBJ2-5; 8 nucleotides match TRBD2. This CDR3 contains 17 residues. CDR1 and CDR2 (germline): LGHNA, YSLEER. The V segment lost 0 bases and the J segment 1 base; nucleotides outside the gene matches: 7. This chain's CDR3 is CASSQDIGAGAQETQYF. The CDR3 coding sequence is TGCGCCAGCAGCCAAGATATCGGAGCGGGGGCCCAAGAGACCCAGTACTTC.

V and J are TRBV6-1 and TRBJ1-6, with 10 bases fitting TRBD1. Per germline, CDR1 MNHNS and CDR2 SASEGT. The CDR3 sequence is 15 residues long. J lost 10 bases, V lost 1 base, and 4 bases had no gene match. The CDR3 loop reads CASSEGQGAGSPLHF. CDR3 nucleotides: TGTGCCAGCAGTGAAGGACAGGGGGCAGGGTCACCCCTCCACTTT.

This clone was detected only once. The chain's CDR3 is CASSLEGNYGYTF. CDR3 sequence (DNA): TGTGCCAGCAGTTTGGAGGGGAACTATGGCTACACCTTC. The chain employs TRBV28 and TRBJ1-2; D is perhaps TRBD1 (5 bases). The CDR3 sequence is 13 residues long. From germline, CDR1 is MDHEN and CDR2 SYDVKM. The V and J ends lost 3 bases and 2 bases respectively, with 7 bases between them.

V is TRBV5-1 and J is TRBJ2-2; 15 nucleotides match TRBD2. V gave up 8 bases and J gave up 4 bases; unmatched junction bases: 3. Germline CDR1 reads SGHRS; CDR2 reads YFSETQ. The CDR3 is 15 amino acids. CDR3 sequence reads: CASTGLAGGTGELFF. CDR3 bases: TGCGCCAGTACGGGACTAGCGGGGGGCACCGGGGAGCTGTTTTTT.

The chain is built from TRBV4-1 and TRBJ1-5; D unclear. V lost 3 bases to trimming and J lost 0 bases, with 15 bases between them. The length of the CDR3 is 17 residues. The germline V gene encodes CDR1 MGHRA and CDR2 YSYEKL. Written as DNA, the CDR3 is TGCGCCAGCAGCCAGACTTCGGTCGGGGATAGCAATCAGCCCCAGCATTTT. This sequence encodes CASSQTSVGDSNQPQHF.

This chain connects TRBV9 to TRBJ2-3; D is uncertain. CDR1 and CDR2 from the germline V gene are SGDLS and YYNGEE. The CDR3 has 14 residues. V lost 4 bases, J lost 0 bases, and 9 bases lay in between. CDR3 sequence: CASSPQSSTDTQYF. The DNA for the CDR3 is TGTGCCAGCAGCCCGCAGTCGAGCACAGATACGCAGTATTTT.

The chain joins TRBV11-2 to TRBJ1-2; TRBD1 agrees at 7 bases. Per the germline V gene, CDR1 is SGHAT and CDR2 is FQNNGV. The CDR3 has 17 residues. The V and J ends lost 4 bases and 0 bases, in that order; junction bases with no gene match: 11. The CDR3 coding sequence is TGTGCCAGCAGCTCATCGACAGGGACAAAAGCTAACTATGGCTACACCTTC. This codes for CASSSSTGTKANYGYTF. Full variable domain (outside the CDR3, taken from reference TRBV11-2 and TRBJ1-2): EAGVAQSPRYKIIEKRQSVAFWCNPISGHATLYWYQQILGQGPKLLIQFQNNGVVDDSQLPKDRFSAERLKGVDSTLKIQPAKLEDSAVYLCASSSSTGTKANYGYTFGSGTRLTVV.

The rearrangement joins TRBV5-4 to TRBJ1-1; tentatively, D is TRBD1 (5 bases). This CDR3 region has 15 residues. V was cut by 1 base and J by 3 bases, with 13 bases left in between. Germline V gene data show CDR1 as SGHNT and CDR2 as YYREEE (reference sequence). CDR3 nucleotide sequence: TGTGCCAGCAGCTTGCAAGGGAGGGACCACACTGAAGCTTTCTTT. Its translation is CASSLQGRDHTEAFF.

This clone was counted only a few times. The chain uses TRBV30 and TRBJ2-7; 7 bases are shared with TRBD1. V lost 7 bases, J lost 4 bases, and 13 bases stayed unmatched. Per germline, CDR1 GTSNPN and CDR2 SVGIG (reference sequence). The CDR3 is 14 residues long. This CDR3 is CAYMKGTAIYEQYF. The CDR3 DNA follows: TGTGCCTACATGAAAGGGACAGCAATTTACGAGCAGTACTTC.

This chain uses TRBV7-3 with TRBJ2-3; the match to TRBD2 covers 7 bases. V gave up 2 bases and J gave up 5 bases; unmatched junction bases: 7. This CDR3 has 15 amino acids. Germline CDR1 reads SGHTA; CDR2 reads FQGTGA. The CDR3 coding sequence is TGTGCCAGCAGCTTATGGGGGGGACCAGAAGATACGCAGTATTTT. Translation gives CASSLWGGPEDTQYF.

V usage is TRBV28 and J usage is TRBJ2-2; 8 nucleotides align to TRBD1. Germline CDR1 reads MDHEN; CDR2 reads SYDVKM. The ends lost 6 bases at V and 5 bases at J; junction bases unmatched: 5. CDR3 length equals 14 residues. For the CDR3, the DNA is TGTGCCAGCAGGTCGGACAGGGTAACCGGGGAGCTGTTTTTT. It translates to CASRSDRVTGELFF.